The clone carrying this T cell receptor (beta chain) is termed medium-sized (0.01 to 0.1%). The antigen remains unidentified. Thyroid surgery took place with no prior treatment in any patient. This specimen comes from a study of metastatic and nonmetastatic thyroid tumors. Study overall: Both malignant and benign thyroid patients supplied peripheral blood and tumor or nodule tissue samples, across which the repertoires of these patients were then compared. Whole-study findings and limits: TCR beta diversity was reportedly significantly higher in malignant thyroid tumors than benign nodules, in blood and tumor.

Per germline, CDR1 DFQATT and CDR2 SNEGSKA (reference sequence). This CDR3 contains 15 residues. Trimming stripped 6 bases from V and 3 bases from J, with 21 bases between. Methods used by the authors: A classifier for distant metastasis in papillary thyroid cancer was constructed using CDR3 differences observed across clinicopathological groups. Via MiXCR, TCRdb re-called the PCR reads. For this entry, the V and J calls and clone size follow TCRdb and not the study's own pipeline. The sample shows around 23,000 clones, about a quarter of them seen only once. This TCR derives from a male donor with papillary thyroid cancer or a benign thyroid nodule (not recorded which). Some clones in this sample may be carry-over from other donors' samples. Sequencing used blood. The chain joins TRBV20-1 to TRBJ2-7, with a possible D match to TRBD2 (6 bases). The CDR3 sequence: CSANDGGRTLYEQYF. The CDR3 DNA reads TGCAGTGCCAACGATGGAGGGAGGACACTCTACGAGCAGTACTTC.